This entry lists 28 T cell receptor beta chains sequenced from one sample in a study of cytomegalovirus exposure and HLA in healthy donors. This PCR relied on a set of 60 Vbeta primers and 13 Jbeta primers. Assay: immunoSEQ multiplex PCR; the TCRdb copy retains only in-frame clones and omits some. This sample has 110,000 to 150,000 clones; 9.4% occur once, and the top ten carry approximately 2%. Sequenced material: PBMCs. These receptors came from a male donor in good health and CMV-seronegative.

This clone was counted only a few times. The V call is TRBV28, the J call TRBJ1-1; D is undetermined. The ends were cut back, 3 bases at V and 4 bases at J, with 18 bases in the middle. The CDR3 contains 16 residues. The V gene's germline CDR1 is MDHEN and CDR2 SYDVKM. In DNA form, the CDR3 reads TGTGCCAGCAGTTTGCCGGCTCCGAACCCAGGCACTGAAGCTTTCTTT. The encoded protein is CASSLPAPNPGTEAFF.

This clone was detected a few times. The CDR3 reads CASSKPRGREYGYTF. The CDR3, as DNA: TGTGCCAGCAGCAAACCGCGGGGCAGGGAATATGGCTACACCTTC. The chain has TRBV21-1 and TRBJ1-2. TRBV21-1 is a documented pseudogene. The CDR3 has 15 residues.

This clone came up a few times. The chain joins TRBV6-1 to TRBJ1-5; unclear D gene. The CDR3 runs to 13 residues. Germline V gives CDR1 MNHNS, CDR2 SASEGT. V gave up 0 bases and J gave up 10 bases, with 10 bases separating them. The CDR3 reads CASSEAFREPQHF. The CDR3 DNA follows: TGTGCCAGCAGTGAAGCCTTCCGGGAACCCCAGCATTTT.

This chain uses TRBV4-3 with TRBJ1-1; 8 bases fit TRBD1. This CDR3 spans 15 amino acids. V lost 8 bases and J lost 2; bases outside the gene matches: 10. CDR1 LGHNA and CDR2 YSLEER come from the germline V gene. The CDR3 loop reads CASARDRFANTEAFF. The CDR3 DNA reads as TGCGCCAGCGCCCGGGACAGGTTCGCTAACACTGAAGCTTTCTTT.

This clone was seen a few times. The rearrangement joins TRBV11-2 to TRBJ2-7; TRBD2 aligns across 8 bases. The CDR3 extends over 16 amino acids. J lost 1 base, V lost 5 bases, and 10 bases had no gene match. CDR1 and CDR2 from the germline V gene are SGHAT and FQNNGV. The CDR3 spells CASSPRSGRGSYEQYF. CDR3 sequence (DNA): TGTGCCAGCAGCCCCCGCAGCGGGAGAGGGTCCTACGAGCAGTACTTC. Drawing the rest from reference TRBV11-2 and TRBJ2-7, the complete variable domain is EAGVAQSPRYKIIEKRQSVAFWCNPISGHATLYWYQQILGQGPKLLIQFQNNGVVDDSQLPKDRFSAERLKGVDSTLKIQPAKLEDSAVYLCASSPRSGRGSYEQYFGPGTRLTVT.

This clone has a handful of counts. V is TRBV28 and J is TRBJ1-4; 12 bases map to TRBD1. V lost 6 bases, J lost 5 bases, and 7 bases stayed unmatched. Germline CDR1 reads MDHEN; CDR2 reads SYDVKM. The CDR3 contains 16 residues. The DNA for the CDR3 is TGTGCCAGCAGCATCCGGGACAGGGGGCGGAATGAAAAACTGTTTTTT. Translated, it gives CASSIRDRGRNEKLFF.

This clone appeared a few times. V and J are TRBV2 and TRBJ1-5; 8 bases match TRBD1. The CDR3 covers 17 residues. Looked up from germline, CDR1 is SNHLY and CDR2 is FYNNEI. The junction had 9 bases not matched to a gene; V was cut back by 4 bases and J by 1 base. In DNA, the CDR3 is TGTGCCAGCAGTGCGGGCAGGGGGCTGGAAAGCAATCAGCCCCAGCATTTT. Translating gives CASSAGRGLESNQPQHF.

This clone was found a few times. This chain uses TRBV28 with TRBJ1-1; 7 bases agree with TRBD1. V lost 2 bases, J lost 8 bases, and 8 bases stayed unmatched. The CDR3 consists of 14 residues. The V gene's germline CDR1 is MDHEN and CDR2 SYDVKM. CDR3 region: CASSLGGQTKEAFF. The CDR3 DNA is TGTGCCAGCAGTTTAGGGGGACAGACTAAAGAAGCTTTCTTT.

This chain uses TRBV7-9 with TRBJ2-3, with TRBD2 identical over 13 bases. Germline V gene sequence: CDR1 SEHNR, CDR2 FQNEAQ (reference sequence). The CDR3 spans 16 residues. V dropped 1 base and J dropped 6; count of bases not matched to a gene: 4. The DNA of the CDR3 is TGTGCCAGCAGCTTAGGGACTAGCGGGAGCCTGGATACGCAGTATTTT. Translation gives CASSLGTSGSLDTQYF.

This clone was counted only a few times. The V and J genes are TRBV11-2 and TRBJ2-3; D gene uncertain. Trimming shortened V by 4 bases and J by 0 bases, and 8 bases separated the two germline ends. The CDR3 loop spans 14 amino acids. The germline CDR1 and CDR2 sequences are SGHAT and FQNNGV. The CDR3 protein is CASSSLLSTDTQYF. CDR3 coding DNA: TGTGCCAGCAGCTCCCTCCTGAGCACAGATACGCAGTATTTT.

This rearrangement joins TRBV19 to TRBJ1-1; unclear D gene. V lost 3 bases to trimming and J lost 1 base, with 18 bases between them. The CDR3 is made up of 17 amino acids. Germline assignment: CDR1 LNHDA and CDR2 SQIVND (reference sequence). For the CDR3, the DNA is TGTGCCAGTAGTATTCGCCCCAGCGACTATGGGAACACTGAAGCTTTCTTT. Amino acid sequence: CASSIRPSDYGNTEAFF.

The gene calls are TRBV28 and TRBJ2-6; 7 bases align to TRBD1. The V gene end was trimmed by 3 bases and the J gene end by 0 bases; junction bases not matched to a gene: 5. The CDR3 is 17 amino acids. From germline, CDR1 is MDHEN and CDR2 SYDVKM. Written as DNA, the CDR3 is TGTGCCAGCAGTTTGACAGGGACCCCCTCTGGGGCCAACGTCCTGACTTTC. This sequence encodes CASSLTGTPSGANVLTF.

V is TRBV25-1 and J is TRBJ2-1, with 8 bases identical to TRBD1. The germline gives CDR1 MGHDK, CDR2 SYGVNS. The CDR3 is 16 amino acids. V was pared by 7 bases and J by 0 bases, with 8 bases of the junction left unmatched. The CDR3 DNA sequence: TGTGCCAGCACCGGACAGGGTGTCAGCTCCTACAATGAGCAGTTCTTC. Translated: CASTGQGVSSYNEQFF. Using reference TRBV25-1 and TRBJ2-1 for the parts outside the CDR3, the full variable domain is EADIYQTPRYLVIGTGKKITLECSQTMGHDKMYWYQQDPGMELHLIHYSYGVNSTEKGDLSSESTVSRIRTEHFPLTLESARPSHTSQYLCASTGQGVSSYNEQFFGPGTRLTVL.

The rearrangement uses TRBV5-1 and TRBJ2-6; no clear D. The CDR3 covers 14 residues. Germline loops: CDR1 SGHRS, CDR2 YFSETQ. V was cut by 5 bases and J by 4 bases, with 10 bases left in between. CDR3 protein: CASRQSTGANVLTF. In DNA, the CDR3 is TGCGCCAGCAGACAGAGTACCGGGGCCAACGTCCTGACTTTC.

The rearrangement joins TRBV7-9 to TRBJ2-3, with D possibly TRBD2 on 6 matching bases. The V gene's germline CDR1 is SEHNR and CDR2 FQNEAQ (reference sequence). The CDR3 runs to 16 residues. Trimming removed 5 bases from V and 3 bases from J, with 18 bases in between. The CDR3: CASSGLATVQTDTQYF. CDR3 bases: TGTGCCAGCAGCGGGCTAGCGACCGTCCAGACAGATACGCAGTATTTT. The full variable domain, rest sourced from reference TRBV7-9 and TRBJ2-3, is DTGVSQNPRHKITKRGQNVTFRCDPISEHNRLYWYRQTLGQGPEFLTYFQNEAQLEKSRLLSDRFSAERPKGSFSTLEIQRTEQGDSAMYLCASSGLATVQTDTQYFGPGTRLTVL.

The J gene is TRBJ2-7, the V gene TRBV28, with TRBD2 matching over 11 bases. Germline V CDR1 and CDR2: MDHEN, SYDVKM. J was trimmed by 0 bases and V by 6 bases; bases with no gene match: 1. CDR3 length equals 14 residues. The chain's CDR3 is CASRTSGSSYEQYF. CDR3 DNA: TGTGCCAGCAGAACTAGCGGGAGCTCCTACGAGCAGTACTTC.

The chain combines TRBV4-3 with TRBJ2-3; 7 bases fit TRBD1. V lost 0 bases to trimming and J lost 2 bases; unmatched junction nucleotides: 8. Germline V gene data show CDR1 as LGHNA and CDR2 as YSLEER. This CDR3 spans 17 amino acids. Here the CDR3 DNA reads TGCGCCAGCAGCCAAGATAGGGACAGCTTTTACACAGATACGCAGTATTTT. Translation: CASSQDRDSFYTDTQYF.

The V call is TRBV4-3, the J call TRBJ1-2; D is possibly TRBD1 (5 bases). Trimming cost V 0 bases and J 3 bases, with 11 bases left between them. The germline V gene has CDR1 LGHNA and CDR2 YSLEER. The CDR3 extends over 15 amino acids. As DNA, the CDR3 is TGCGCCAGCAGCCAAGACCGGGGGGGATACTATGGCTACACCTTC. Amino acids: CASSQDRGGYYGYTF.

The V and J genes are TRBV29-1 and TRBJ1-1; D remains unclear. Germline V gene lookup returns CDR1 SQVTM and CDR2 ANQGSEA. The CDR3 is 12 amino acids. The V end was cut by 2 bases, the J end by 1 base, with 5 bases between. As DNA, the CDR3 is TGCAGCGTTGAACGGGAGAACACTGAAGCTTTCTTT. Protein: CSVERENTEAFF. The variable domain in full, completed from reference TRBV29-1 and TRBJ1-1, reads SAVISQKPSRDICQRGTSLTIQCQVDSQVTMMFWYRQQPGQSLTLIATANQGSEATYESGFVIDKFPISRPNLTFSTLTVSNMSPEDSSIYLCSVERENTEAFFGQGTRLTVV.

The chain carries TRBV6-7 and TRBJ2-1, with D possibly matching TRBD2 (6 bases). TRBV6-7 is treated as an ORF (open reading frame) with a function not yet certain. The CDR3 totals 13 residues. V was trimmed by 4 bases and J by 9 bases, leaving 13 bases between them. The chain's CDR3 is CASSWASEAEQFF. CDR3 in DNA: TGTGCCAGCAGTTGGGCTAGCGAAGCTGAGCAGTTCTTC.

Comment on this clone: A junction end diverges from the germline sequence, so it may reflect a read error. Here the CDR3 reads CASSSQGYEQCF. CDR3 DNA: TGTGCCAGCAGCTCGCAGGGCTACGAGCAGTGCTTC. The rearrangement uses TRBV7-2 and TRBJ2-7; a weak D match, TRBD1 (5 bases). Per the germline V gene, CDR1 is SGHTA and CDR2 is FQGNSA. This CDR3 has 12 amino acids.

This clone appeared a few times. The chain joins TRBV6-4 to TRBJ2-3; TRBD2 matches 8 bases. After removal of 4 bases from V and 7 bases from J, the junction contained 10 bases not matched to a gene. The CDR3 has 15 residues. Germline V lookup: CDR1 MRHNA, CDR2 SNTAGT. CDR3 sequence: CASSAETGGPYTQYF. Here the CDR3 DNA reads TGTGCCAGCAGTGCAGAAACGGGGGGGCCATATACGCAGTATTTT.

A few counts support this clone. The chain has TRBV7-9 and TRBJ1-6; D perhaps matches TRBD1 (6 bases). CDR3 length: 18 amino acids. Trimming took 4 bases from V and 8 from J, leaving 24 bases between them. CDR1 is SEHNR, CDR2 FQNEAQ, per germline (reference sequence). The CDR3 region is CASSWPRQGPVGDSPLHF. The CDR3, as DNA: TGTGCCAGCAGCTGGCCCCGGCAGGGGCCTGTCGGGGATTCACCCCTCCACTTT.

This chain uses TRBV4-3 with TRBJ2-2; TRBD1 matches at 7 bases. This CDR3 has 17 amino acids. With 0 bases clipped from V and 6 bases from J, the junction kept 10 bases outside the gene matches. Germline CDR1 reads LGHNA; CDR2 reads YSLEER. CDR3 in amino acids: CASSQDGRGISAGELFF. Here the CDR3 DNA reads TGCGCCAGCAGCCAAGATGGCAGGGGGATATCTGCCGGGGAGCTGTTTTTT.

This clone was counted only a few times. The chain carries TRBV6-6 and TRBJ1-1; D unclear. In germline, CDR1 is MNHNY, CDR2 SVGAGI (reference sequence). V was clipped by 3 bases and J by 2 bases, with 13 bases between them. The CDR3 consists of 15 residues. The CDR3, as DNA: TGTGCCAGCAGTTATTCGGGAATAGATAACACTGAAGCTTTCTTT. Residues: CASSYSGIDNTEAFF.

The V call is TRBV6-1, the J call TRBJ1-1; D perhaps matches TRBD1 (5 bases). Germline V gene data show CDR1 as MNHNS and CDR2 as SASEGT. The CDR3 sequence is 14 residues long. V was cut by 10 bases and J by 4 bases, with 19 bases left in between. The CDR3 DNA reads as TGTGCCACCTTCCCTAATACAGGCCTCACTGAAGCTTTCTTT. Translation: CATFPNTGLTEAFF.

CDR3 protein: CASSQDRASGGTDTQYF. CDR3 sequence (DNA): TGCGCCAGCAGCCAAGATAGGGCTAGCGGGGGCACAGATACGCAGTATTTT. The chain carries TRBV4-1 and TRBJ2-3; 9 bases align to TRBD2. The CDR3 totals 17 residues. V was pared by 0 bases and J by 1 base, with 5 bases of the junction left unmatched. Germline CDR1 and CDR2: MGHRA and YSYEKL.

This clone was counted only a few times. This chain links TRBV9 with TRBJ2-6; the D gene is possibly TRBD2 (6 bases). The CDR3 is 20 residues long. The V end was cut by 1 base, the J end by 0 bases, with 20 bases between. The germline gives CDR1 SGDLS, CDR2 YYNGEE. The CDR3 here is CASSVTLAAGPNSGANVLTF. The CDR3 bases are TGTGCCAGCAGCGTAACCCTGGCGGCGGGACCGAACTCTGGGGCCAACGTCCTGACTTTC.